A selection of T cell receptor beta chains follows, all from one sample in a study of regulatory T cells in long-lasting Graves disease. TCRdb called the multiplex PCR reads again in MiXCR, with one record for every CDR3 protein. The sample carries a few hundred thousand distinct CDR3 sequences, under 20% recorded once. This same sample was also part of a study on T cells in Graves' hyperthyroidism and ophthalmopathy.

This material consisted of peripheral blood mononuclear cells (PBMCs), taken at new diagnosis, from a patient treated with antithyroid drugs. The receptors were sampled from a woman aged 18-30 years with Graves disease. The CDR3 runs from the conserved cysteine through the conserved F or W. Fields, in order: V gene, clone size, J gene, D gene, CDR3 DNA, CDR3 protein. The D gene is left open where the match is weak. Only part of the rows carry a size: once, few, many, or a class if the clone is expanded.

V gene: TRBV6-2/TRBV6-3
clone size: -
J gene: TRBJ1-6
D gene: TRBD1
CDR3 DNA: TGTGCCAGCAGTTACCACAGACTGACAGGGGGGGGTTCACCCCTCCACTTT
CDR3 protein: CASSYHRLTGGGSPLHF

V gene: TRBV20-1
clone size: many
J gene: TRBJ2-4
D gene: TRBD2
CDR3 DNA: TGCAGTGCTAGCCCTCCGGGACTAGCGACGAACATTCAGTACTTC
CDR3 protein: CSASPPGLATNIQYF

V gene: TRBV7-7
clone size: many
J gene: TRBJ2-3
D gene: TRBD2
CDR3 DNA: TGTGCTAGCAGCCTGAGACTAGCGGGGTTAGATACGCAGTATTTT
CDR3 protein: CASSLRLAGLDTQYF

V gene: TRBV7-9
clone size: many
J gene: TRBJ2-5
D gene: -
CDR3 DNA: TGTGCCAGCAGCTTAGGCTGGGGCCGAGAGACCCAGTACTTC
CDR3 protein: CASSLGWGRETQYF

V gene: TRBV5-6
clone size: many
J gene: TRBJ2-3
D gene: TRBD2
CDR3 DNA: TGTGCCAGCAGCTTGCGGGAGCGGGGGGCTAGCACAGATACGCAGTATTTT
CDR3 protein: CASSLRERGASTDTQYF

V gene: TRBV6-1
clone size: few
J gene: TRBJ1-6
D gene: -
CDR3 DNA: TGTGCCAGCAGTGAATCTCGGGGTAATTCACCCCTCCACTTT
CDR3 protein: CASSESRGNSPLHF

V gene: TRBV5-1
clone size: many
J gene: TRBJ2-2
D gene: -
CDR3 DNA: TGCGCCAGCAGCTTGGTGCCAGCGGGGAACACCGGGGAGCTGTTTTTT
CDR3 protein: CASSLVPAGNTGELFF

V gene: TRBV11-1
clone size: many
J gene: TRBJ2-5
D gene: -
CDR3 DNA: TGTGCCAGCAGCTTAGATGTGACACCGGTGGATGAGACCCAGTACTTC
CDR3 protein: CASSLDVTPVDETQYF

V gene: TRBV27
clone size: many
J gene: TRBJ2-7
D gene: TRBD1
CDR3 DNA: TGTGCCAGCAGTTTCCGGACAGGGGGCGAGCAGTACTTC
CDR3 protein: CASSFRTGGEQYF

V gene: TRBV3-1
clone size: many
J gene: TRBJ1-3
D gene: -
CDR3 DNA: TGTGCCAGCAGCCAAGATCTTAAGAGCGCGCCTGGAAACACCATATATTTT
CDR3 protein: CASSQDLKSAPGNTIYF

V gene: TRBV27
clone size: many
J gene: TRBJ1-3
D gene: TRBD1
CDR3 DNA: TGTGCCAGCAGCCTGACAGGGGTAGGAAACACCATATATTTT
CDR3 protein: CASSLTGVGNTIYF

V gene: TRBV7-9
clone size: many
J gene: TRBJ2-5
D gene: TRBD2
CDR3 DNA: TGTGCCAGCAGCCCCCTCGGGAGGGTAGCCGGGGAGACCCAGTACTTC
CDR3 protein: CASSPLGRVAGETQYF